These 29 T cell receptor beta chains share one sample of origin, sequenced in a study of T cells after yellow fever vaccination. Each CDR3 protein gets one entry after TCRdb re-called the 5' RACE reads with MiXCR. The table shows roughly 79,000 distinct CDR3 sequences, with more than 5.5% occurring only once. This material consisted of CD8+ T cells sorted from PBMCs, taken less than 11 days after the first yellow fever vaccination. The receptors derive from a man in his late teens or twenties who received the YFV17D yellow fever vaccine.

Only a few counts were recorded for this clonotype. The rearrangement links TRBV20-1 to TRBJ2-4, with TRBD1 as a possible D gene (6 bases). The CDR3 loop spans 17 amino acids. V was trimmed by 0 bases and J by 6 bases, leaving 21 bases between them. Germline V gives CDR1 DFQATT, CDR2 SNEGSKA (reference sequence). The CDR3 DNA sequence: TGCAGTGCTAGAGACAACGCACCCCAGGGGCCGGGAAACATTCAGTACTTC. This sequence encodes CSARDNAPQGPGNIQYF.

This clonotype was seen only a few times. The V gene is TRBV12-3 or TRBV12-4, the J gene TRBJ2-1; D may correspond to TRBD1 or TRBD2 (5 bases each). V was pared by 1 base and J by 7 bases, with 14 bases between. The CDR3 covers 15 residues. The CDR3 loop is CASSLGGTWGNEQFF. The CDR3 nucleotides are TGTGCCAGCAGTTTAGGGGGGACCTGGGGAAATGAGCAGTTCTTC.

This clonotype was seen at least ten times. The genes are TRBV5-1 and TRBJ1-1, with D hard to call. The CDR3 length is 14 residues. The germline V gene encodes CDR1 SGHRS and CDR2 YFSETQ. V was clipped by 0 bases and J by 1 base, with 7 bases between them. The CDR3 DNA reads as TGCGCCAGCAGCTTGGCCGCGGGGAACACTGAAGCTTTCTTT. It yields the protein CASSLAAGNTEAFF.

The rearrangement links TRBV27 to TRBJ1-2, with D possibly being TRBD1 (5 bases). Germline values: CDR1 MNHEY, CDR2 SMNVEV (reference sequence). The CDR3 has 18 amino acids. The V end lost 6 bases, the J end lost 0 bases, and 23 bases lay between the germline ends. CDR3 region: CASRPKGPWDLTNYGYTF. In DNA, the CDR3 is TGTGCCAGCAGACCCAAAGGACCCTGGGACCTTACTAACTATGGCTACACCTTC.

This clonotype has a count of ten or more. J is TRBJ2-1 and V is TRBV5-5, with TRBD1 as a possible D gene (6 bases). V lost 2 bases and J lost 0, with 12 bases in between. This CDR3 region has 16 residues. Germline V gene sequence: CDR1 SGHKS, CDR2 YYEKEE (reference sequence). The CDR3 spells CASSLTGLSSYNEQFF. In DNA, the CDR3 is TGTGCCAGCAGCTTAACAGGGCTTAGCTCCTACAATGAGCAGTTCTTC.

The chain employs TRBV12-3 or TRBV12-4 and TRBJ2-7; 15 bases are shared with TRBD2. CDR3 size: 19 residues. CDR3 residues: CACSLEGPGLAGGTYEQYV. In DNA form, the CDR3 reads TGTGCCTGCAGTTTAGAGGGTCCGGGACTAGCGGGGGGTACATACGAGCAGTACGTC.

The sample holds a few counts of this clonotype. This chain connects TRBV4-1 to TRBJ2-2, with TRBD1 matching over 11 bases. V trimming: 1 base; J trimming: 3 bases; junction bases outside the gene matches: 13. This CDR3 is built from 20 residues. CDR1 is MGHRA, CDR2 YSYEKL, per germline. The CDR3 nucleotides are TGCGCCAGCAGCCAAGGGGGCGGGACAGGGGGGTCGCGGGACACCGGGGAGCTGTTTTTT. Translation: CASSQGGGTGGSRDTGELFF.

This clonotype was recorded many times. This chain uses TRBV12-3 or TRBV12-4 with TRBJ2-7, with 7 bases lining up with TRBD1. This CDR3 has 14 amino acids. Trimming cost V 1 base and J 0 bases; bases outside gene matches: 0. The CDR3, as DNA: TGTGCCAGCAGTTTAGGGGACAGCTCCTACGAGCAGTACTTC. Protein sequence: CASSLGDSSYEQYF.

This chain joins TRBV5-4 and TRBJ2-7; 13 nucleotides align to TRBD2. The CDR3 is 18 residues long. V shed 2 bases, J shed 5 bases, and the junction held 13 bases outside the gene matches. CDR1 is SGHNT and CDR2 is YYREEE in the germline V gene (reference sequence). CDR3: CASSFRTSGGLSNHEQYF. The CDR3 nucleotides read TGTGCCAGCAGCTTCAGGACTAGCGGGGGATTGTCTAACCACGAGCAGTACTTC.

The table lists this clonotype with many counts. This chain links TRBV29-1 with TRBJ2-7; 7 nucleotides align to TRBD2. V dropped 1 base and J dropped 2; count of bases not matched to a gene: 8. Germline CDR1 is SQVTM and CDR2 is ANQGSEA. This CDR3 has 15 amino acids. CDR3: CSVEAGGGVPYEQYF. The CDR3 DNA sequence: TGCAGCGTTGAAGCGGGGGGAGGGGTCCCCTACGAGCAGTACTTC.

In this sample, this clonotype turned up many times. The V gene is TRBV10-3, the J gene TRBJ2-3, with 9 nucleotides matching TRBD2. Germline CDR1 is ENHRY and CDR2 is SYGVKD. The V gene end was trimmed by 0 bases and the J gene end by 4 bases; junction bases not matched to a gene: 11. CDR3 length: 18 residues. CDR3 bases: TGTGCCATCAGTGAGTCGACCGCAGCGGGGGGTTTGGCAGATACGCAGTATTTT. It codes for CAISESTAAGGLADTQYF.

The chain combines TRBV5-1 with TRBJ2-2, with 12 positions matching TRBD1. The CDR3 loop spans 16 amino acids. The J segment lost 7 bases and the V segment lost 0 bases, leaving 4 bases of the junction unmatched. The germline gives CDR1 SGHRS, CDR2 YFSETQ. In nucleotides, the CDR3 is TGCGCCAGCAGCTTGGAAGGGACAGGGGGCTTCGGGGAGCTGTTTTTT. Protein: CASSLEGTGGFGELFF. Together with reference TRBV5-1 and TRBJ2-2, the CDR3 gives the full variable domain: KAGVTQTPRYLIKTRGQQVTLSCSPISGHRSVSWYQQTPGQGLQFLFEYFSETQRNKGNFPGRFSGRQFSNSRSEMNVSTLELGDSALYLCASSLEGTGGFGELFFGEGSRLTVL.

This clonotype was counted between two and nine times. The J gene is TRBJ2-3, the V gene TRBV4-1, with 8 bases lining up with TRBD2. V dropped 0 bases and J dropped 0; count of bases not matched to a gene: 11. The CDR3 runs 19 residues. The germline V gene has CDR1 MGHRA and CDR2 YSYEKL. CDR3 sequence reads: CASSQDSSGGGTSTDTQYF. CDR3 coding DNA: TGCGCCAGCAGCCAAGACTCCTCGGGGGGGGGCACTAGCACAGATACGCAGTATTTT.

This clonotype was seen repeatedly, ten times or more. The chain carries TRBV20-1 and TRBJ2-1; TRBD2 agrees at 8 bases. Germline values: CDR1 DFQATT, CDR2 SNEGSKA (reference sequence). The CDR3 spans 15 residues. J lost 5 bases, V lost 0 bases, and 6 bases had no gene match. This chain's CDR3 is CSARETGGRDNEQFF. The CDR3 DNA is TGCAGTGCTAGAGAGACGGGGGGGAGGGACAATGAGCAGTTCTTC.

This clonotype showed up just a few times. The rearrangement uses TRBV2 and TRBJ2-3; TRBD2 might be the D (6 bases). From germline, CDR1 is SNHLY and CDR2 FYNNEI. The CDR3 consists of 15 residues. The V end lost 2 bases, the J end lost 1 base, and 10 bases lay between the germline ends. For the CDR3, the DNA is TGTGCCAGCAGTGAATGGGGGGATGGCACAGATACGCAGTATTTT. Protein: CASSEWGDGTDTQYF. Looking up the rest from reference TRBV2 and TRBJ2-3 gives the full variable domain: EPEVTQTPSHQVTQMGQEVILRCVPISNHLYFYWYRQILGQKVEFLVSFYNNEISEKSEIFDDQFSVERPDGSNFTLKIRSTKLEDSAMYFCASSEWGDGTDTQYFGPGTRLTVL.

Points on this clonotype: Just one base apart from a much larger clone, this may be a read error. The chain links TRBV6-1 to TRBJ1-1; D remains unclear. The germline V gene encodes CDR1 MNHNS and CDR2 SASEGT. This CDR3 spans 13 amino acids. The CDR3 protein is CASIRRDTTGAFF. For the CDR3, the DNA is TGTGCCAGCATTCGGCGGGATACAACTGGAGCTTTCTTT.

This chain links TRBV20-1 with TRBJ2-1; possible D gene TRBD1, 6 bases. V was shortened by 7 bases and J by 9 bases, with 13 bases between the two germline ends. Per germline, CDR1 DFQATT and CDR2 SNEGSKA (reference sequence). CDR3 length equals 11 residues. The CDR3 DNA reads TGCAGTGGGAGAGGGGGTCGTGAGCAGTTCTTC. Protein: CSGRGGREQFF.

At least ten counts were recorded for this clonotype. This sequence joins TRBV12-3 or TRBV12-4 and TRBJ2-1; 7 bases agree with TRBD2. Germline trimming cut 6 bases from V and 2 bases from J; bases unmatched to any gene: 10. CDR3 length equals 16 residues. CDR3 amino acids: CASRGGDYSTYNEQFF. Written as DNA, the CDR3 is TGTGCCAGCAGGGGGGGGGACTATTCGACCTACAATGAGCAGTTCTTC.

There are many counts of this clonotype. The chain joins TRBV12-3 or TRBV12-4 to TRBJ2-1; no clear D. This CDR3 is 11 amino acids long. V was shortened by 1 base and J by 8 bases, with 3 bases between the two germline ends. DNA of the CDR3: TGTGCCAGCAGTTTAGGGTATGAGCAGTTCTTC. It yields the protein CASSLGYEQFF.

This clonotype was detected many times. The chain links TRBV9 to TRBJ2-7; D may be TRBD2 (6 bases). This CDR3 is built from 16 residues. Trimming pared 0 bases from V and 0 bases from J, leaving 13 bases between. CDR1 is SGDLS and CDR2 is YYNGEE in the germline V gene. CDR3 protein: CASSVGGDASSYEQYF. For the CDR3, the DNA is TGTGCCAGCAGCGTAGGGGGGGACGCGAGCTCCTACGAGCAGTACTTC.

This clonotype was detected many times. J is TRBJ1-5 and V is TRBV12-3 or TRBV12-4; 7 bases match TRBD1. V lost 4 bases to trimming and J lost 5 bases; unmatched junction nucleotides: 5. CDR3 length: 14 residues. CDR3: CASSSSGGDQPQHF. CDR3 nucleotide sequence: TGTGCCAGCAGTTCCTCAGGGGGAGATCAGCCCCAGCATTTT.

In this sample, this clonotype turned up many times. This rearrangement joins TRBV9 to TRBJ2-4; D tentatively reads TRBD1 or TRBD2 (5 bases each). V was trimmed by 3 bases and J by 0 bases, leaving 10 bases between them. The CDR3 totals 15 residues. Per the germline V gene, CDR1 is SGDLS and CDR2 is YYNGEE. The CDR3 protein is CASSGTGLAKNIQYF. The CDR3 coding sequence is TGTGCCAGCAGCGGGACGGGGCTAGCCAAAAACATTCAGTACTTC.

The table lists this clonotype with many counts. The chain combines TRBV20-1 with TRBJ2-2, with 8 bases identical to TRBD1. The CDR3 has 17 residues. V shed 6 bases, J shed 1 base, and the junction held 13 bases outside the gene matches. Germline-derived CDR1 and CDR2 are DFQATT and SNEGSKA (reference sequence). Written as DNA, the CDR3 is TGCAGTGCCCGGGACAGGCTAAAGGGAGGGAACACCGGGGAGCTGTTTTTT. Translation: CSARDRLKGGNTGELFF.

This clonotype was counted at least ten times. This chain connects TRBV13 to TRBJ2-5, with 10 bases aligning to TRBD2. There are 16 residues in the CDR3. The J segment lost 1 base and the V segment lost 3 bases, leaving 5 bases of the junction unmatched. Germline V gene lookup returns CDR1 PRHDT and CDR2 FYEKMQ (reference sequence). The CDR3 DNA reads TGTGCCAGCAGCTTCTCTAGCGGGGGCCGCCAAGAGACCCAGTACTTC. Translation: CASSFSSGGRQETQYF.

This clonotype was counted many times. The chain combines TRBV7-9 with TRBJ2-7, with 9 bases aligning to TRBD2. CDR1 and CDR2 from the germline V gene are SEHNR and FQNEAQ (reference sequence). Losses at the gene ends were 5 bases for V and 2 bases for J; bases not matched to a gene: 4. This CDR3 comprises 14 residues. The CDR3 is CASSPASGTYEQYF. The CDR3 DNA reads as TGTGCCAGCAGCCCGGCTAGCGGGACCTACGAGCAGTACTTC.

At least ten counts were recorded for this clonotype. The CDR3 spells CSAGHPSSYNSPLHF. The CDR3 DNA sequence: TGCAGTGCCGGACATCCGAGCTCCTATAATTCACCCCTCCACTTT. The chain employs TRBV20-1 and TRBJ1-6; D is possibly TRBD1 (5 bases). CDR1 and CDR2 from the germline V gene are DFQATT and SNEGSKA (reference sequence). The CDR3 contains 15 residues. Trimming took 6 bases from V and 0 from J, leaving 12 bases between them.

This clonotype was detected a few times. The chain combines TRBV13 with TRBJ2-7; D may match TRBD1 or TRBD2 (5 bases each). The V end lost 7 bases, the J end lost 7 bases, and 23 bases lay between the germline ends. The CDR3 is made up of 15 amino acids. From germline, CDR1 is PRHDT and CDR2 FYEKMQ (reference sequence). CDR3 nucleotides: TGTGCCAGCACCCCTTCTCCGGGACCGTGGGAAGAGCAGTACGTC. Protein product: CASTPSPGPWEEQYV.

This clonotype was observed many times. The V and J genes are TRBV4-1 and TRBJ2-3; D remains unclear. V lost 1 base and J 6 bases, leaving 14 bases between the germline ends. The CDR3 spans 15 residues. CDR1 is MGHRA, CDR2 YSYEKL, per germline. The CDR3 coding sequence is TGCGCCAGCAGCCAAGTGGGCCTATCTTCCGATACGCAGTATTTT. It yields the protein CASSQVGLSSDTQYF.

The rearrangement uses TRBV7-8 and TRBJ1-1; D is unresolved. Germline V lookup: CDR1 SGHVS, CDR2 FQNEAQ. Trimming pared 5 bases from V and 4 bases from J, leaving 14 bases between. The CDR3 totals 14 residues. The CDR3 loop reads CASSPIYRSTEAFF. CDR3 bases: TGTGCCAGCAGCCCCATTTACCGAAGCACTGAAGCTTTCTTT.